Shown below are 5 T cell receptor beta chains from a single sample sequenced in a study of control samples from healthy donors and cancer patients. This table comes from immunoSEQ multiplex PCR, and its TCRdb copy is limited to in-frame clones, with some not included. The repertoire has about 38,000 clones, around four fifths of them found once; the top ten carry about 22%. Sequencing was done on a sample of PBMCs. All receptors derive from a woman aged 60-70 years with lung cancer.

This sequence joins TRBV5-1 and TRBJ2-2, with TRBD1 matching 8 bases. The junction had 11 bases not matched to a gene; V was cut back by 4 bases and J by 6 bases. The CDR3 is 16 amino acids. Germline values: CDR1 SGHRS, CDR2 YFSETQ. This chain's CDR3 is CASSSWTGRFAGELFF. In nucleotides, the CDR3 is TGCGCCAGCAGCAGTTGGACAGGGAGATTCGCCGGGGAGCTGTTTTTT.

The chain has TRBV5-4 and TRBJ2-3, with 9 bases fitting TRBD2. Germline CDR1 and CDR2: SGHNT and YYREEE (reference sequence). This CDR3 spans 17 amino acids. The J segment lost 4 bases and the V segment lost 1 base, leaving 10 bases of the junction unmatched. The DNA for the CDR3 is TGTGCCAGCAGCTTGTGGGCGGGAGGGCCTGTCCCAGATACGCAGTATTTT. This gives the protein CASSLWAGGPVPDTQYF.

The gene calls are TRBV18 and TRBJ1-1; perhaps TRBD1 as D (5 bases). CDR1 and CDR2 from the germline V gene are KGHSH and LQKENI. V shed 0 bases and J shed 3 bases, with 11 bases lying between them. This CDR3 has 15 amino acids. Here the CDR3 DNA reads TGTGCCAGCTCACCACCGGCGGGGGGAGACACTGAAGCTTTCTTT. Its translation: CASSPPAGGDTEAFF.

The rearrangement uses TRBV28 and TRBJ2-3; no reliable D call. Germline-derived CDR1 and CDR2 are MDHEN and SYDVKM. There are 13 residues in the CDR3. V lost 3 bases to trimming and J lost 11 bases, with 15 bases between them. The CDR3 sequence: CASSFLTGGGQYF. In DNA, the CDR3 is TGTGCCAGCAGTTTCCTTACGGGCGGTGGGCAGTATTTT.

This chain uses TRBV5-1 with TRBJ2-1; D is unresolved. The CDR3 loop spans 13 amino acids. Trimming took 4 bases from V and 4 from J, leaving 9 bases between them. Germline lookup yields CDR1 SGHRS and CDR2 YFSETQ. The CDR3 reads CASSLPSYNEQFF. The CDR3 DNA sequence: TGCGCCAGCAGCCTACCGTCATACAATGAGCAGTTCTTC.